The entry below gives a single TCR beta chain sequence along with its context. Its antigen is undetermined. V lost 7 bases and J lost 11, with 7 bases in between. CDR3 length equals 8 residues. Germline loops: CDR1 SGHTS, CDR2 YDEGEE. This cohort consisted of healthy bone marrow donors. This sample was taken from a study of cytomegalovirus exposure and HLA in healthy donors. Overall study findings and caveats: Later analysis associated a missense DCLRE1C variant with TCR beta V- and J-gene trimming. The authors enumerated over 150 TCR beta chains as linked to cytomegalovirus. Most CMV-associated TCR beta chains were later found to appear HLA-restricted.

The PCR used 60 Vbeta and 13 Jbeta primers. Profiled with immunoSEQ multiplex PCR; TCRdb holds only in-frame clones, not every one. Of 74,000 or so clones listed, more than 60% are singletons. This sequence originates from a male donor in good health and CMV-seropositive. The chain couples TRBV5-8 to TRBJ2-7; D perhaps matches TRBD2 (5 bases). The sequenced sample was PBMCs. The CDR3 DNA is TGTGCCAGCGGACTTGAGTACTTC. Protein sequence: CASGLEYF.